This T cell receptor beta chain emerged from a study of blood T cells in healthy people across ages. About the research overall: About one barcoded beta molecule was captured per two T cells (by template switching).

A sample-barcoded 5' primer and a J-beta primer mix were used in a second PCR of about 6 to 12 cycles. TCRdb used MiXCR to reprocess the 5' RACE reads, holding one entry per CDR3 protein. The sample contains 1.5 million to 2 million distinct CDR3 sequences, approximately 50% of which appear only once. General study findings and limits: A greater number of naive CD4+ cells and higher diversity distinguished long-lived donors from aged donors. Observed TCR beta diversity per million T cells went down as age went up. This fall followed a roughly linear course with age.

Germline CDR1 SGHVS, CDR2 FQNEAQ. The CDR3 is made up of 16 amino acids. V lost 3 bases to trimming and J lost 4 bases; unmatched junction nucleotides: 11. This clonotype turned up a few times. As yet, its antigen is unknown. The sequencing sample was made of blood. This TCR was recovered from a woman in her thirties or forties in good health. The chain has TRBV7-8 and TRBJ2-7; 8 positions agree with TRBD1. The CDR3 DNA reads TGTGCCAGCAGCTTCGGCCAGGGGGCGTATAGTTACGAGCAGTACTTC. Its protein is CASSFGQGAYSYEQYF.